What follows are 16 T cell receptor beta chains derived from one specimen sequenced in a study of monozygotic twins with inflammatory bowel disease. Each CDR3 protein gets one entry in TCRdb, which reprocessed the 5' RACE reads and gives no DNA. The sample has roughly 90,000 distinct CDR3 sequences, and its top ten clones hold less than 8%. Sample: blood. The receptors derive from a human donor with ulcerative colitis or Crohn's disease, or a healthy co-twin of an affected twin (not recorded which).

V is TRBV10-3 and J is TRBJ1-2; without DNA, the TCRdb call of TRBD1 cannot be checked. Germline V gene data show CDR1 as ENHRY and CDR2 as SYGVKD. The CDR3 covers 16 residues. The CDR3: CAISEWGQGREPGYTF.

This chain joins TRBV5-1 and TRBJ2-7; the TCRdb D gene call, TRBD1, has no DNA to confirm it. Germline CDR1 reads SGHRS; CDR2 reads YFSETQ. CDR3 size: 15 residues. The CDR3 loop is CASSPSPVVSYEQYF.

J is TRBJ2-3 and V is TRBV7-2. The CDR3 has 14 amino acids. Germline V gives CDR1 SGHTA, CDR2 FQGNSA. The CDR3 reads CASSLLQAAGTQYF.

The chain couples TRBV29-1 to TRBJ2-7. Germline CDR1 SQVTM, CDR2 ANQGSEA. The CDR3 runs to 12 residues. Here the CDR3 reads CSVTEKGNEQYF.

The CDR3 loop reads CASRRRGNYGYTF. The gene calls are TRBV5-8 and TRBJ1-2; TCRdb lists TRBD1, though no DNA is available to test this call. This CDR3 is 13 amino acids long. Germline V gene data show CDR1 as SGHTS and CDR2 as YDEGEE.

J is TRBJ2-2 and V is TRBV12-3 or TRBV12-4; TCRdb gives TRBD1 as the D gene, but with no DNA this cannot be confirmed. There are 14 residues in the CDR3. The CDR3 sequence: CAGSGQANTGELFF.

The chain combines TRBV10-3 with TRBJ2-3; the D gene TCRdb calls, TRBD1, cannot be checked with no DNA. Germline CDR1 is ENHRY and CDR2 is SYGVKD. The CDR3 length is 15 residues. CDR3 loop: CAISESEGDADTQYF.

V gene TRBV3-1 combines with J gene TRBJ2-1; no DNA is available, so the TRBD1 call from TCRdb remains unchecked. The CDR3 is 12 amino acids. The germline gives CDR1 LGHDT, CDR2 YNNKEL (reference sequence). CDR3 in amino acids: CASSQQQGQQFF.

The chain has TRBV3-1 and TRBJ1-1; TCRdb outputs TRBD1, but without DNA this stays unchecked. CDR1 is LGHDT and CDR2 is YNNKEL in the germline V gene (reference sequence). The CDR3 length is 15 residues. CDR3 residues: CASSQSGTANTEAFF.

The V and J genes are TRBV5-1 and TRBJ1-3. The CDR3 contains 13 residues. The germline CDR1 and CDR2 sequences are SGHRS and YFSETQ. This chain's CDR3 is CASSLGNGNTIYF.

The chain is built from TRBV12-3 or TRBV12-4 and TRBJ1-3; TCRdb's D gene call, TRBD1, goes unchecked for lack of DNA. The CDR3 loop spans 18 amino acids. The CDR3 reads CASRRPGQGLGAGNTIYF.

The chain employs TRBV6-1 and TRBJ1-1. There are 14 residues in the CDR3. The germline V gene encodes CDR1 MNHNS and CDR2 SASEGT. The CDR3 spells CASSEHQLNTEAFF.

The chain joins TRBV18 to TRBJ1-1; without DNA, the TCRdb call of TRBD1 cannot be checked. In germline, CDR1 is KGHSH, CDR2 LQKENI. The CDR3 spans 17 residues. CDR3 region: CASSPNLIGQGSTEAFF.

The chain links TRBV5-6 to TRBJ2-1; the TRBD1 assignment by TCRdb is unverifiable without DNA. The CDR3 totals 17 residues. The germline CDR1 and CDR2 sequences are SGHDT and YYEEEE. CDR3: CASSSVSRGLTSNEQFF.

Here the CDR3 reads CASSPVSELYGYTF. V usage is TRBV18 and J usage is TRBJ1-2. CDR1 is KGHSH, CDR2 LQKENI, per germline. The CDR3 contains 14 residues.

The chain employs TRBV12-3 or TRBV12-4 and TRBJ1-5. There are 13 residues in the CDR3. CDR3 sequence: CASSRSFPQPQHF.